This T cell receptor (beta chain) was sequenced during a study of metastatic and nonmetastatic thyroid tumors. Study observations and caveats: Significantly higher TCR beta diversity was reportedly seen in malignant thyroid tumors than benign nodules, in blood and tumor.

TCRdb called clones again from the PCR reads with MiXCR. The sample records around 16,000 clones, 9.5% to 15% being singletons. In this sample, this clone turned up many times. Its antigen is currently unknown. No treatment of any kind had been given to any patient before thyroid surgery. Germline loops: CDR1 MRHNA, CDR2 SNTAGT. The CDR3 is made up of 13 amino acids. Trimming left V 2 bases short and J 6 bases short, with 8 bases between. The clonotype originates from a female donor with papillary thyroid cancer or a benign thyroid nodule (not recorded which). Some clones in this sample may be carry-over from other donors' samples. The V and J genes are TRBV6-4 and TRBJ2-1; D not resolved. The sample consisted of blood. CDR3 sequence (DNA): TGTGCCAGCAGTGACGGGCCGAGCAATGAGCAGTTCTTC. Encoded protein: CASSDGPSNEQFF.